Listed here is a single T cell receptor beta chain. The germline gives CDR1 SGHTS, CDR2 YDEGEE. This CDR3 contains 15 residues. V was clipped by 3 bases and J by 4 bases, with 14 bases between them. The sample originates from a study of blood T cell repertoires in COVID-19. Participant-given clinical history determined each cohort assignment. Some clones are missing from TCRdb's copy, which holds only in-frame ones; the method was immunoSEQ multiplex PCR. The sample contains about 250,000 clones, 65% to 90% of which appear only once. The receptor was isolated from a woman aged 45-60 years with acute COVID-19. This rearrangement joins TRBV5-8 to TRBJ2-1, with a weak D call TRBD2 (6 bases). The material sequenced was PBMCs or T cells enriched from blood (not recorded which). The chain's CDR3 is CASSSSGTSYNEQFF. As DNA, the CDR3 is TGTGCCAGCAGCTCTTCCGGGACTTCATACAATGAGCAGTTCTTC.